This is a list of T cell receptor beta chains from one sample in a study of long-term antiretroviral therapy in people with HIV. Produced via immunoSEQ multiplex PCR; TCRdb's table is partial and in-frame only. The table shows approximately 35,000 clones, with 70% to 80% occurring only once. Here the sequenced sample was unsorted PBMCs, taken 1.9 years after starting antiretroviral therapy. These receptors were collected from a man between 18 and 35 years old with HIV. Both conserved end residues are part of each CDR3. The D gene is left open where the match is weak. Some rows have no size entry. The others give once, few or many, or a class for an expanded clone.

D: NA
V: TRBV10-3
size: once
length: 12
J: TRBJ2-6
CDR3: CAISVGANVLTF
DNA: TGTGCCATCAGTGTTGGGGCCAACGTCCTGACTTTC

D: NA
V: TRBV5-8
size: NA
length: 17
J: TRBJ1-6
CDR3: CASSLSRAVGYNSPLHF
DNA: TGTGCCAGCAGCTTGTCGCGGGCCGTAGGTTATAATTCACCCCTCCACTTT

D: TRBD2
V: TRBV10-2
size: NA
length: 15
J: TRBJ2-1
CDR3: CASSKASGINNEQFF
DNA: TGCGCCAGCAGTAAGGCTAGCGGGATTAACAATGAGCAGTTCTTC

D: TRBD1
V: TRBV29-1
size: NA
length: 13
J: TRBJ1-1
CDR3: CSVTGQVNTEAFF
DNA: TGCAGCGTTACTGGACAGGTGAACACTGAAGCTTTCTTT

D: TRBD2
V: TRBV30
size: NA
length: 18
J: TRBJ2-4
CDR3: CAWSLAGGLLHGENIQYF
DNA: TGTGCCTGGAGTCTAGCGGGGGGGCTCCTACACGGTGAAAACATTCAGTACTTC

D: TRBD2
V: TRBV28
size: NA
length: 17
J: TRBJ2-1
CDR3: CASSQPGSGGDYNEQFF
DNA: TGTGCCAGCAGTCAGCCCGGTAGCGGGGGGGATTACAATGAGCAGTTCTTC

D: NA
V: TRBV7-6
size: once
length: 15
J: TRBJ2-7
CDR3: CASSLNDIPPYEQYF
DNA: TGTGCCAGCAGCTTGAACGACATACCCCCCTACGAGCAGTACTTC

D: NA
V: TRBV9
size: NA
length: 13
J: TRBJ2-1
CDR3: CASSLRGPNEQFF
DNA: TGTGCCAGCAGCCTCAGGGGCCCCAATGAGCAGTTCTTC

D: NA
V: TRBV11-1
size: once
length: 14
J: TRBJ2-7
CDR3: CASSRPGHTYEQYF
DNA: TGTGCCAGCAGCCGACCGGGACACACCTACGAGCAGTACTTC

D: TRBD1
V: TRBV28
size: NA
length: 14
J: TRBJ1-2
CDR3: CASSQGDSFGGYTF
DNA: TGTGCCAGCAGCCAAGGGGACAGTTTCGGTGGCTACACCTTC

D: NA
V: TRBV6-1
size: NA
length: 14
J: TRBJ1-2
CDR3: CASSEKTTSGGYTF
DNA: TGTGCCAGCAGTGAAAAAACAACCTCGGGAGGCTACACCTTC

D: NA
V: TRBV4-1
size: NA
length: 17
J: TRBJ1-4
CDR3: CASSQTAYLAANEKLFF
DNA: TGCGCCAGCAGCCAAACGGCATATCTGGCGGCTAATGAAAAACTGTTTTTT

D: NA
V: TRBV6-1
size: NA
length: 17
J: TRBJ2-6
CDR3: CASSDRSLSSGANVLTF
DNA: TGTGCCAGCAGTGACAGGTCCCTATCCTCTGGGGCCAACGTCCTGACTTTC

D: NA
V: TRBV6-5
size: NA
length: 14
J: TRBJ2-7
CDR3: CASSSVSRDTSPDF
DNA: TGTGCCAGCAGTTCCGTTTCCCGGGACACTTCCCCAGACTTC

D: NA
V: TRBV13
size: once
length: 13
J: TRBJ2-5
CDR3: CASSRLGGGTQYF
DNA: TGTGCCAGCAGCCGACTGGGGGGCGGGACCCAGTACTTC

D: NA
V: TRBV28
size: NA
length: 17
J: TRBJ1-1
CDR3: CASQRRQGSVVNTEAFF
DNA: TGTGCCAGCCAACGCAGGCAGGGAAGTGTCGTGAACACTGAAGCTTTCTTT

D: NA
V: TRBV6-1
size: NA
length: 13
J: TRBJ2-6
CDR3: CASFHSGANVLTF
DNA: TGTGCCAGCTTTCACTCTGGGGCCAACGTCCTGACTTTC

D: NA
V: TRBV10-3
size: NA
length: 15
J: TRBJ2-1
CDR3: CAISEESAGGDEQFF
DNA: TGTGCCATCAGTGAGGAATCCGCTGGGGGCGATGAGCAGTTCTTC

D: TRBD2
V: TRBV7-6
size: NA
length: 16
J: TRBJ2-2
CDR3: CASSAGLAGETGELFF
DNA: TGTGCCAGCAGCGCCGGACTAGCGGGGGAAACCGGGGAGCTGTTTTTT

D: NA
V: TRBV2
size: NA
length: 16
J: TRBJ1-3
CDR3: CASRTNQRLSGNTIYF
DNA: TGTGCCAGCAGAACCAACCAAAGACTATCTGGAAACACCATATATTTT

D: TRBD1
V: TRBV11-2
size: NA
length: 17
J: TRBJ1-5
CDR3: CASSSSKGQGIDQPQHF
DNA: TGTGCCAGCAGCTCATCTAAGGGACAGGGGATCGATCAGCCCCAGCATTTT

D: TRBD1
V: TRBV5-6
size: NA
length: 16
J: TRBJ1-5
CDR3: CASSLVRGQPYQPQHF
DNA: TGTGCCAGCAGCTTGGTAAGGGGACAGCCTTATCAGCCCCAGCATTTT

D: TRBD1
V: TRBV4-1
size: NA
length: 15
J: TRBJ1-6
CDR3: CASSPGTDYNSPLHF
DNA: TGCGCCAGCAGCCCCGGGACAGATTATAATTCACCCCTCCACTTT

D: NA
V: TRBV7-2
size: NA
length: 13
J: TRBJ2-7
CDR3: CASSLEAEVEQYF
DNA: TGTGCCAGCAGCTTAGAAGCAGAGGTGGAGCAGTACTTC

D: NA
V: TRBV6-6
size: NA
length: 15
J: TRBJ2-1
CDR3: CASSGKRISYNEQFF
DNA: TGTGCCAGCAGTGGGAAGCGGATCTCCTACAATGAGCAGTTCTTC

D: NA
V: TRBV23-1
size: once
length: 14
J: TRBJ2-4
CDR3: CASSQSAGENIQYF
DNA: TGCGCCAGCAGTCAATCGGCAGGCGAAAACATTCAGTACTTC

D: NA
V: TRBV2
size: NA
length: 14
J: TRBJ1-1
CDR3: CASSGPTRTTEAFF
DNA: TGTGCCAGCAGTGGACCGACGAGGACCACTGAAGCTTTCTTT

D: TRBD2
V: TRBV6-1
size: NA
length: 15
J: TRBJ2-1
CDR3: CASSELAGYAAEQFF
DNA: TGTGCCAGCAGCGAACTAGCGGGGTATGCTGCTGAGCAGTTCTTC

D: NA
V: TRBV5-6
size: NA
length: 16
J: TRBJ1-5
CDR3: CASSLAGGDSNQPQHF
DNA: TGTGCCAGCAGCTTGGCGGGGGGGGATAGCAATCAGCCCCAGCATTTT

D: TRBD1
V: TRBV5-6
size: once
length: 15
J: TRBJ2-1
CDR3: CASSLAGTAYNEQFF
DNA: TGTGCCAGCAGCTTGGCCGGGACAGCTTACAATGAGCAGTTCTTC

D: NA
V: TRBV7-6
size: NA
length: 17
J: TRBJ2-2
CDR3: CASSHLDPLPGTGELFF
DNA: TGTGCCAGCAGCCATCTCGACCCCCTCCCGGGCACCGGGGAGCTGTTTTTT

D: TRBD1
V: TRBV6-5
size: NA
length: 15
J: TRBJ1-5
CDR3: CASSLQGRVNQPQHF
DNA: TGTGCCAGCAGTTTACAGGGGAGGGTCAATCAGCCCCAGCATTTT

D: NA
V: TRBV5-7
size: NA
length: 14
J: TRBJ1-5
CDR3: CASRSQYRDQPQHF
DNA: TGTGCCAGCAGGTCCCAATACAGGGATCAGCCCCAGCATTTT

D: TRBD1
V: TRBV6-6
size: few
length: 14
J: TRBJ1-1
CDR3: CASSPTQGSTEAFF
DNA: TGTGCCAGCAGTCCTACACAGGGGAGCACTGAAGCTTTCTTT

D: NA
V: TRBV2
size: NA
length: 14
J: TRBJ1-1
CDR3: CASSGGGSSTEAFF
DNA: TGTGCCAGCAGTGGAGGGGGGAGTTCCACTGAAGCTTTCTTT

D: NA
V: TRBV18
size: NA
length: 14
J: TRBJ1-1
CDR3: CASSPDRGDTEAFF
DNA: TGTGCCAGCTCACCCGACCGGGGAGACACTGAAGCTTTCTTT

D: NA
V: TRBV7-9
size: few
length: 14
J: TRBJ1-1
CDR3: CASSLDMRGTEAFF
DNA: TGTGCCAGCAGCTTAGATATGAGGGGTACTGAAGCTTTCTTT

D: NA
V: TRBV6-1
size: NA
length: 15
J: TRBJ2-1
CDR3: CASSEGSAGLNEQFF
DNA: TGTGCCAGCAGTGAAGGGTCAGCAGGGCTCAATGAGCAGTTCTTC

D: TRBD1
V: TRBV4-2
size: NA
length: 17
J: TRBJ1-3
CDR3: CASSFRTGESSGNTIYF
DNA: TGTGCCAGCAGCTTCCGGACAGGGGAGAGCTCTGGAAACACCATATATTTT

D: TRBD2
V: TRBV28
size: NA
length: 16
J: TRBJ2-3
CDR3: CASSSGSGRASDTQYF
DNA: TGTGCCAGCAGTTCCGGTAGCGGGAGGGCCTCGGATACGCAGTATTTT

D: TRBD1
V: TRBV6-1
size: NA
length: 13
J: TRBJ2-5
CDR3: CASRSRGPETQYF
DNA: TGTGCCAGCAGGAGCAGGGGGCCGGAGACCCAGTACTTC

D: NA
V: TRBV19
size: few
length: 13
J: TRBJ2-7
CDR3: CASSITPGAEQYF
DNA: TGTGCCAGTAGTATTACCCCAGGGGCCGAGCAGTACTTC

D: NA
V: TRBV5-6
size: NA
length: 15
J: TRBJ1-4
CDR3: CASRRYREPTEKLFF
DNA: TGTGCCAGCAGGAGATACCGGGAACCCACTGAAAAACTGTTTTTT

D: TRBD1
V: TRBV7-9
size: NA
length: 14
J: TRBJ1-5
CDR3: CASSFTGGNQPQHF
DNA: TGTGCCAGCAGCTTCACAGGGGGGAATCAGCCCCAGCATTTT

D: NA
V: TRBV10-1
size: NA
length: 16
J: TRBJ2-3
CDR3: CASSESRGWDTDTQYF
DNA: TGCGCCAGCAGTGAGTCGAGGGGGTGGGACACAGATACGCAGTATTTT

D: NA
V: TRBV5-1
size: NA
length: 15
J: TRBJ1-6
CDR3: CASSPGTSDNSPLHF
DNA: TGCGCCAGCAGCCCCGGGACATCCGATAATTCACCCCTCCACTTT

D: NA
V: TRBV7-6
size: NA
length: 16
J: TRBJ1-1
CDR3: CASSLATGGVNTEAFF
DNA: TGTGCCAGCAGCTTAGCTACGGGGGGCGTTAACACTGAAGCTTTCTTT

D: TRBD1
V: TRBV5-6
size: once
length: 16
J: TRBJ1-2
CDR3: CASSFLGQGAAYGYTF
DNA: TGTGCCAGCAGCTTCCTGGGACAGGGGGCGGCCTATGGCTACACCTTC

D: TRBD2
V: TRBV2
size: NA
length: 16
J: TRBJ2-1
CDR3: CASKSLSGGEYNEQFF
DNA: TGTGCCAGCAAAAGCCTTAGCGGGGGGGAATACAATGAGCAGTTCTTC

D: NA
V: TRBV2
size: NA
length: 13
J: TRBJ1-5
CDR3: CASEAGSNQPQHF
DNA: TGTGCCAGCGAAGCGGGGAGCAATCAGCCCCAGCATTTT

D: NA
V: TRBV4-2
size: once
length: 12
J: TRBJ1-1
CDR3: CASSQVTTEAFF
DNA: TGTGCCAGCAGCCAAGTTACCACTGAAGCTTTCTTT

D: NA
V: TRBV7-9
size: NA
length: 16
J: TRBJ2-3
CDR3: CASSTKDGASTDTQYF
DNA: TGTGCCAGCAGCACGAAAGACGGGGCAAGCACAGATACGCAGTATTTT

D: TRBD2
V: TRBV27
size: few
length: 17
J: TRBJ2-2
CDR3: CASSLSSGTGNTGELFF
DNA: TGTGCCAGCAGTTTATCTAGCGGGACGGGGAACACCGGGGAGCTGTTTTTT

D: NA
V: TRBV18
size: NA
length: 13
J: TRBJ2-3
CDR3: CASSPPWRDTQYF
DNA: TGTGCCAGCTCACCACCCTGGAGAGATACGCAGTATTTT

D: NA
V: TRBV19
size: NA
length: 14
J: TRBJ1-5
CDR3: CASSRDTSNQPQHF
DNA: TGTGCCAGTAGCCGGGACACTAGCAATCAGCCCCAGCATTTT